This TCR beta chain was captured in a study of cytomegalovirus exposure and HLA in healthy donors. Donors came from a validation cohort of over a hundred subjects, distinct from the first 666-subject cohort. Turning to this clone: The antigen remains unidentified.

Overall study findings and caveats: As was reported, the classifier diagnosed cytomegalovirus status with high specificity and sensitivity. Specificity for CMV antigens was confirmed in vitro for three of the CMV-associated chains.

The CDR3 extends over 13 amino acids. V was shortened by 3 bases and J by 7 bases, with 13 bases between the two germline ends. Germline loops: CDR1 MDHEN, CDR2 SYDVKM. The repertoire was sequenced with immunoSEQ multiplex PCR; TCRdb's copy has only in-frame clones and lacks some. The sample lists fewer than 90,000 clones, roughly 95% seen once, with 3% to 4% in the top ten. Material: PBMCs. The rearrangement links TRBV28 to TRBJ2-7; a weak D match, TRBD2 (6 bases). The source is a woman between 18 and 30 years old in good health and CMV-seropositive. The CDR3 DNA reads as TGTGCCAGCAGTTTCCCGGTCCGGGGGGAGCAGTACTTC. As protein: CASSFPVRGEQYF. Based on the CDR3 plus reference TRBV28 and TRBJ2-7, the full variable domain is DVKVTQSSRYLVKRTGEKVFLECVQDMDHENMFWYRQDPGLGLRLIYFSYDVKMKEKGDIPEGYSVSREKKERFSLILESASTNQTSMYLCASSFPVRGEQYFGPGTRLTVT.